Sequencing of this TCR beta chain was carried out in a study of STAT5B mutations in CD4+ large granular lymphocyte leukemia (dated by TCRdb to between 2022 and 2023). A note on the overall study: Among the healthy controls, the CDR3 'QG' motif was associated with a particular HLA allele. The TCRbeta repertoires of CD4+ T-cell large granular lymphocyte leukemia patients were compared with the TCRbeta repertoires of healthy blood donors. Flow cytometry on FACSCanto II or FACSVerse showed that the purified fractions were more than 95% pure among lymphocytes.

The healthy control group was made up of around 37 blood donors, and the Finnish Red Cross blood service supplied their buffy coats. All TCR-sequenced material derived from peripheral blood: patient blood samples and healthy donor buffy coats. Ficoll-Hypaque gradient centrifugation was used to isolate peripheral blood mononuclear cells. For the healthy controls, CD4+ cells were obtained from buffy coats by magnetic purification. Genomic DNA was extracted using the Gentra Puregene Cell and Tissue kit, and a Qubit 2.0 fluorometer was used to quantify it. The research as a whole found: TRBV06-family usage was enriched among the top patient clones (8/27) compared with healthy controls (2/35). Each patient's main leukemic clonotypes were private, but 25% of these clonotypes showed up at low frequency in the non-leukemic repertoires of other patients. Data were not HLA-matched; higher clonality in CD4+ versus CD8+ T-LGLL could reflect the relatively small sample size. Greater clonality appeared to be present in CD4-sorted patient repertoires than in healthy CD4+ repertoires, and the difference was retained after the putative leukemic clones were removed.

This clone has only a few counts. Its specific antigen is unknown. The record has no base qualities; no much larger clone is one base away. The immunoSEQ assay at survey resolution was used to sequence TCRbeta rearrangements from genomic DNA. On the study's bioinformatics: In the TCR sequencing data, the lowest productive clonotype frequency that could be detected was 2.59 x 10-5. Only productive TCRbeta rearrangements, meaning sequences that were complete and in-frame, were kept for the analyses. Simpson clonality, calculated in the immunoSEQ Analyzer version 3.0, was used as the measure of sample clonality. Clones were categorized by frequency as very rare, small, medium, large (1-20%) or hyperexpanded (>20%). Generation probabilities were estimated with OLGA 1.2.3, V-gene circos plots were made with VDJtools, specificities were looked up in VDJdb, and CDR3 motifs were identified with GLIPH. TCRdb mirrors the immuneACCESS table, restricted to in-frame sequences. Some clones are absent from its copies; in checked studies, under half trace to an unresolved V gene, and the reason for the others is unknown. V and J calls and clone size come straight from that table; D and trimming were deduced from the DNA. Within this sample are some 41,000 clones, with approximately 88% of them counted one time only. Approximately 0.35% of the sample is in the top ten clones.

V is clipped by 5 bases and J by 7 bases, and the sequence between their germline boundaries is 18 bases long. The CDR3 sequence holds 15 residues, the cysteine and phenylalanine included. Only CDR3 DNA is held: 45 bases, read in frame from base 1. In the germline V gene (reference sequence), CDR1 corresponds to LNHDA and CDR2 to SQIVND. The sequenced material came from CD4+ T cells from blood buffy coats. This clonotype was obtained from a human donor in good health. This chain is built from TRBV19 and TRBJ1-5; a tentative D call is TRBD1 (5 bases match). This receptor carries the CDR3 CASSPRVGARQPQHF. At the DNA level, the sequence is TGTGCCAGTAGTCCCAGGGTCGGAGCAAGACAGCCCCAGCATTTT.